The 14 T cell receptor beta chains listed next were all sequenced from one sample in a study of early T cells in non-severe SARS-CoV-2 infection. In TCRdb, the 5' RACE reads were re-called with MiXCR into one record per CDR3 protein. The sample holds tens of thousands of distinct CDR3 sequences, roughly an eighth seen once. The sample was whole blood. These receptors were obtained from an adult who was a healthcare worker with PCR-confirmed SARS-CoV-2 infection or an uninfected control (not recorded which).

This clonotype was seen ten or more times. J is TRBJ1-5 and V is TRBV12-5; D is undetermined. Looked up from germline, CDR1 is LGHNT and CDR2 is FRNRAP. The CDR3 runs to 18 residues. Deletions cut 0 bases from V and 3 bases from J, with 18 bases between. The CDR3 nucleotides read TGTGCTAGTGGTTTGGTAAATATTTCCGGGAACCCCAATCAGCCCCAGCATTTT. Its translation is CASGLVNISGNPNQPQHF.

This clonotype was observed at least ten times. This rearrangement joins TRBV2 to TRBJ2-1, with a possible D match to TRBD2 (6 bases). The CDR3 is 13 residues long. Trimming left V 6 bases short and J 0 bases short, with 6 bases between. Germline V gives CDR1 SNHLY, CDR2 FYNNEI. CDR3 amino acids: CASSGGSYNEQFF. The DNA of the CDR3 is TGTGCCAGCAGCGGGGGCTCCTACAATGAGCAGTTCTTC.

This clonotype was counted at least ten times. This chain joins TRBV6-5 and TRBJ1-6, with 10 bases that match TRBD1. The CDR3 covers 15 residues. Per germline, CDR1 MNHEY and CDR2 SVGAGI. V lost 2 bases and J lost 7; bases outside the gene matches: 2. The chain's CDR3 is CASSYVGQGNSPLHF. CDR3 nucleotide sequence: TGTGCCAGCAGTTACGTGGGACAGGGGAATTCACCCCTCCACTTT.

This clonotype came up many times. The chain recombines TRBV12-3 or TRBV12-4 with TRBJ2-2; TRBD1 or TRBD2 may be the D gene (6 bases each). CDR3 size: 15 residues. V gave up 6 bases and J gave up 5 bases, with 16 bases separating them. Written as DNA, the CDR3 is TGTGCCAGCAGGGACTTGCAGGGGAGGACCGGGGAGCTGTTTTTT. Encoded protein: CASRDLQGRTGELFF.

This clonotype has only a few counts. J is TRBJ1-5 and V is TRBV18; perhaps TRBD1 as D (6 bases). The CDR3 totals 16 residues. Germline values: CDR1 KGHSH, CDR2 LQKENI. The V end was cut by 6 bases, the J end by 2 bases, with 17 bases between. CDR3 residues: CASSTGGQGGNQPQHF. In DNA form, the CDR3 reads TGTGCCAGCTCCACCGGGGGGCAGGGAGGCAATCAGCCCCAGCATTTT.

This clonotype was recorded at least ten times. The chain couples TRBV11-2 to TRBJ2-1; D tentatively reads TRBD1 or TRBD2 (6 bases each). Germline V lookup: CDR1 SGHAT, CDR2 FQNNGV. This CDR3 has 15 amino acids. With 2 bases removed from V and 9 bases from J, the gap between germline ends came to 17 bases. The CDR3 loop reads CASSLRRDTRSEQFF. The CDR3 bases are TGTGCCAGCAGCTTAAGGCGGGACACCCGTAGTGAGCAGTTCTTC.

The rearrangement joins TRBV4-1 to TRBJ2-6; tentative D call: TRBD1 (6 bases). Germline lookup yields CDR1 MGHRA and CDR2 YSYEKL. Trimming cost V 1 base and J 0 bases, with 19 bases left between them. The CDR3 length is 20 residues. DNA of the CDR3: TGCGCCAGCAGCCAAGCTAAACGGACAGCTACCATCTCTGGGGCCAACGTCCTGACTTTC. As protein: CASSQAKRTATISGANVLTF.

Only a few counts were recorded for this clonotype. V usage is TRBV6-1 and J usage is TRBJ2-1; possible D gene TRBD2, 5 bases. From germline, CDR1 is MNHNS and CDR2 SASEGT. The V end was cut by 6 bases, the J end by 9 bases, with 6 bases between. The CDR3 has 10 residues. DNA of the CDR3: TGTGCCAGCAGCGAGGGTGAGCAGTTCTTC. Protein sequence: CASSEGEQFF.

The table lists this clonotype with many counts. The CDR3, as DNA: TGTGCCAGCAGTTCCACCCCGCTAGCGCAGTTCTTC. Translated: CASSSTPLAQFF. This chain uses TRBV27 with TRBJ2-1; weak D call: TRBD2 (5 bases). The V end lost 4 bases, the J end lost 12 bases, and 13 bases lay between the germline ends. Germline V gene data show CDR1 as MNHEY and CDR2 as SMNVEV (reference sequence). This CDR3 comprises 12 residues.

The chain joins TRBV5-1 to TRBJ2-5, with D possibly matching TRBD1 (6 bases). This CDR3 comprises 13 residues. Trimming removed 5 bases at V and 3 bases at J, with 11 bases between. Per germline, CDR1 SGHRS and CDR2 YFSETQ. CDR3 loop: CASRYRVEETQYF. CDR3 DNA: TGCGCCAGCAGATACAGGGTCGAAGAGACCCAGTACTTC.

This clonotype appeared a few times. This chain uses TRBV28 with TRBJ2-1; 7 bases agree with TRBD2. Germline CDR1 reads MDHEN; CDR2 reads SYDVKM. This CDR3 region has 16 residues. The V segment lost 6 bases and the J segment 0 bases; nucleotides outside the gene matches: 8. This CDR3 reads CASRKGRDYSYNEQFF. The CDR3 DNA is TGTGCCAGCAGAAAGGGCCGGGACTACTCCTACAATGAGCAGTTCTTC.

This clonotype was recorded many times. The V call is TRBV27, the J call TRBJ2-1, with 10 bases aligning to TRBD1. Trimming took 5 bases from V and 8 from J; bases not matched to a gene: 9. CDR3 length equals 15 residues. Germline-derived CDR1 and CDR2 are MNHEY and SMNVEV (reference sequence). In nucleotides, the CDR3 is TGTGCCAGCAGTACCCCGGACAGGGGGGAGGATGAGCAGTTCTTC. The encoded protein is CASSTPDRGEDEQFF.

This clonotype has a count of ten or more. CDR3 amino acids: CASSPRGMGTGTRGSYNEQFF. The CDR3 DNA sequence: TGTGCCAGCAGCCCCCGGGGAATGGGGACAGGGACCCGGGGGTCCTACAATGAGCAGTTCTTC. The rearrangement joins TRBV9 to TRBJ2-1, with TRBD1 matching 9 bases. J gave up 1 base and V 4 bases, and 21 bases lay outside the gene matches. CDR1 and CDR2 (germline): SGDLS, YYNGEE. The CDR3 extends over 21 amino acids.

This clonotype was detected a few times. The V call is TRBV9, the J call TRBJ1-4, with a possible D match to TRBD1 (6 bases). Germline CDR1 is SGDLS and CDR2 is YYNGEE. V lost 1 base, J lost 7 bases, and 14 bases lay in between. The CDR3 extends over 15 amino acids. DNA of the CDR3: TGTGCCAGCAGCGTAACATCAGGGGATTTTGAAAAACTGTTTTTT. Its translation is CASSVTSGDFEKLFF.